The present TCR beta chain was sequenced within a study of response to subunit inactivated influenza vaccine. Whole-study results and caveats: Each seasonal influenza vaccination, the authors suggested, recruits few new T cells.

TCRdb itself ran the RT-PCR reads through MiXCR, one entry per CDR3 protein. The table records some 300,000 distinct CDR3 sequences, 22% of them present only once. This CDR3 has 14 residues. V was cut by 7 bases and J by 6 bases, with 16 bases left in between. Germline-derived CDR1 and CDR2 are SGHRS and YFSETQ. Comment on this clonotype: Its cognate antigen is unknown.

The sample consisted of PBMCs from blood, taken about 20 months after vaccination. The clonotype comes from a man aged 50 to 69 who received an inactivated influenza vaccine. The chain employs TRBV5-1 and TRBJ2-2; D possibly corresponds to TRBD2 (6 bases). CDR3 amino acids: CASGGTAGSGELFF. DNA for the CDR3: TGCGCCAGCGGAGGGACGGCGGGTTCCGGGGAGCTGTTTTTT.